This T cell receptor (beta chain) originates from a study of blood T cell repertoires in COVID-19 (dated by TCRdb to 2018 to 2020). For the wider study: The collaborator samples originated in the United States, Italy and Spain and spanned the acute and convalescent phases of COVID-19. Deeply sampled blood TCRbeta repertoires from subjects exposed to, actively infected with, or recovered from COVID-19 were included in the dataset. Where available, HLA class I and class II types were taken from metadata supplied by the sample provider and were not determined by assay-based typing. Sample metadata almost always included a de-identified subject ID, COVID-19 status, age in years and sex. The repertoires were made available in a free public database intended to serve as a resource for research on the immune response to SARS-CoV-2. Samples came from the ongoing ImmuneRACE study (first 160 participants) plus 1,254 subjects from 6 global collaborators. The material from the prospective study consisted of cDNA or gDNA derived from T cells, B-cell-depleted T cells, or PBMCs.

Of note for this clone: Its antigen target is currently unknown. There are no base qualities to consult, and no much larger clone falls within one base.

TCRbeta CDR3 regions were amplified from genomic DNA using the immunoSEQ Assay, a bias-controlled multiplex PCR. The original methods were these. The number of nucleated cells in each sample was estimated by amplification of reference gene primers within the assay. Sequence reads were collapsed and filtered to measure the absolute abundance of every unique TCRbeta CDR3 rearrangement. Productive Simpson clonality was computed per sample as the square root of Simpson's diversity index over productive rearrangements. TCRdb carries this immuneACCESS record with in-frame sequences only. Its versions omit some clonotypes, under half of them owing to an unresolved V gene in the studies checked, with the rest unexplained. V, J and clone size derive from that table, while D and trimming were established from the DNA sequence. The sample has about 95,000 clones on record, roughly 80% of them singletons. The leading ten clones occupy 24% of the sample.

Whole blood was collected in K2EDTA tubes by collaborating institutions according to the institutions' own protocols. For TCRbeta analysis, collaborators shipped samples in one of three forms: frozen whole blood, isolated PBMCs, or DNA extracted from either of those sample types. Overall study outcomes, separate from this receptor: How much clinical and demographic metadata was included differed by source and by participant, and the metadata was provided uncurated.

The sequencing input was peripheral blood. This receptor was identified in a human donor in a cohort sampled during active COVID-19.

The bases read TGTGCCAGCAGGGAATGGAGGGGCGATGTGGGGACCCAGTACTTC. Its protein reads: CASREWRGDVGTQYF. Recombination joined TRBV28 with TRBJ2-5; perhaps TRBD2 is the D gene, with 6 bases matching. Counted from cysteine to phenylalanine, this CDR3 has 15 amino acids. Only the CDR3 region is kept as DNA, spanning 45 bases read in frame from base 1. Relative to germline, V is 6 bases shorter and J is 7 bases shorter, with 21 bases between their ends. Taken from the germline V gene, the CDR1 and CDR2 loops are MDHEN and SYDVKM.